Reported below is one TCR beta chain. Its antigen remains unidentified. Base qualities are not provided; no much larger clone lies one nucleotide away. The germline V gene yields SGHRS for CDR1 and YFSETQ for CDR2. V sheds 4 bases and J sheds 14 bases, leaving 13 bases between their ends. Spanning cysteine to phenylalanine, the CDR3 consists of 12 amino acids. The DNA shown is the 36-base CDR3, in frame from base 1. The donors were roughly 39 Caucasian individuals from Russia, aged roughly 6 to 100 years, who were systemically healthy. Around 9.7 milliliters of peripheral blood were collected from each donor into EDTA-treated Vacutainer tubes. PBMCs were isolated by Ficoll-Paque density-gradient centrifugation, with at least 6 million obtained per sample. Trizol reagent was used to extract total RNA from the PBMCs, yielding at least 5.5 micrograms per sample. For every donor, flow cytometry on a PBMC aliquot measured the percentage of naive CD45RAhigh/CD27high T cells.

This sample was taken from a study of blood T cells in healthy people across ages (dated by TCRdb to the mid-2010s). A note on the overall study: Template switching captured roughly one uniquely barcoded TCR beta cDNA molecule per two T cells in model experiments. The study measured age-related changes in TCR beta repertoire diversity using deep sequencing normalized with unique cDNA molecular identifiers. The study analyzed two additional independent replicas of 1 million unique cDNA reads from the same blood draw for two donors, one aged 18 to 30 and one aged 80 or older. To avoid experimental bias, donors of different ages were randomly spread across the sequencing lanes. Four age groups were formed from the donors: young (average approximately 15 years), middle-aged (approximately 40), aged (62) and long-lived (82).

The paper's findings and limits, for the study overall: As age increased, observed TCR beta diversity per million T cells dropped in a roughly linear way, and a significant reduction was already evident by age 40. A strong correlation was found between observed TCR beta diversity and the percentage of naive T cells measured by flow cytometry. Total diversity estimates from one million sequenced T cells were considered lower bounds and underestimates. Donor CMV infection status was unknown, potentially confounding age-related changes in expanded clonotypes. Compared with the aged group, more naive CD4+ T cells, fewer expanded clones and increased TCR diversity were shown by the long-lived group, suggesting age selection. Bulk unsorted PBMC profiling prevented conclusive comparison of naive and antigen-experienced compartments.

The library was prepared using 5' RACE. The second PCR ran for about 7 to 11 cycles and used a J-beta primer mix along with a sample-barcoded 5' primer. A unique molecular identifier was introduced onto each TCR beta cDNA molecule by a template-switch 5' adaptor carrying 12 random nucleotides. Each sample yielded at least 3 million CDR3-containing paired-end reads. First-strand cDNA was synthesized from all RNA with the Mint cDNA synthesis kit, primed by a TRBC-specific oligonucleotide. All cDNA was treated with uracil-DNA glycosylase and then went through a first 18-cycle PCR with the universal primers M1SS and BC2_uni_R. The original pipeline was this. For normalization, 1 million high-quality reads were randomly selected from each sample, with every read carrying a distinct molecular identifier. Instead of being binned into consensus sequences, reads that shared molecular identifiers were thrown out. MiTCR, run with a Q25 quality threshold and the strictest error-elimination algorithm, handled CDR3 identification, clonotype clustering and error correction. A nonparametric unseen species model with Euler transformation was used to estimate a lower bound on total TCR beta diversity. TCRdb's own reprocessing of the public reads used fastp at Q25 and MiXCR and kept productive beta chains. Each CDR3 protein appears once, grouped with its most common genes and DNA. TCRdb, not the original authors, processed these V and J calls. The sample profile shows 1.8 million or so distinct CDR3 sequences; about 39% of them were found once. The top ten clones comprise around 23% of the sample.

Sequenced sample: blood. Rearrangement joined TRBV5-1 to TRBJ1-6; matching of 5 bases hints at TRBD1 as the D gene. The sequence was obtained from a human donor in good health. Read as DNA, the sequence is TGCGCCAGCAGCCCGAATAGGGGCACCCTCCACTTT. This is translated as CASSPNRGTLHF.